What follows are 13 T cell receptor beta chains derived from one specimen sequenced in a study of cytomegalovirus exposure and HLA in healthy donors. PCR involved 60 Vbeta and 13 Jbeta primers. Some clones are missing from TCRdb's copy, which holds only in-frame ones; the method was immunoSEQ multiplex PCR. The table lists about 93,000 clones, 70% to 85% of them singletons. Source material: PBMCs. The receptors here all came from a man aged 50 or older in good health and CMV-seronegative.

The chain uses TRBV2 and TRBJ2-7; 7 bases match TRBD1. This CDR3 spans 13 amino acids. Losses at the gene ends were 6 bases for V and 4 bases for J; bases not matched to a gene: 6. The germline CDR1 and CDR2 sequences are SNHLY and FYNNEI. The CDR3 region is CASRQGGIYEQYF. The CDR3 DNA reads TGTGCCAGCAGACAAGGGGGCATTTACGAGCAGTACTTC.

This chain connects TRBV19 to TRBJ2-3, with D perhaps matching TRBD2 (6 bases). CDR1 LNHDA and CDR2 SQIVND come from the germline V gene (reference sequence). The CDR3 has 14 residues. V was shortened by 3 bases and J by 5 bases, with 12 bases between the two germline ends. CDR3 sequence: CASSIYGSEDTQYF. The CDR3 region has the DNA TGTGCCAGTAGTATTTACGGGAGTGAAGATACGCAGTATTTT.

The V call is TRBV5-4, the J call TRBJ1-2; D perhaps matches TRBD1 (5 bases). Trimming shortened V by 0 bases and J by 6 bases, and 9 bases separated the two germline ends. CDR3 length: 13 amino acids. From germline, CDR1 is SGHNT and CDR2 YYREEE (reference sequence). This CDR3 is CASSLADSDGYTF. CDR3 in DNA: TGTGCCAGCAGCTTGGCCGACAGTGATGGCTACACCTTC. Full variable domain (outside the CDR3, taken from reference TRBV5-4 and TRBJ1-2): ETGVTQSPTHLIKTRGQQVTLRCSSQSGHNTVSWYQQALGQGPQFIFQYYREEENGRGNFPPRFSGLQFPNYSSELNVNALELDDSALYLCASSLADSDGYTFGSGTRLTVV.

J is TRBJ1-1 and V is TRBV7-3; a weak D match, TRBD1 (6 bases). V dropped 5 bases and J dropped 5 bases, with 15 bases sitting between them. This CDR3 has 14 amino acids. CDR1 and CDR2 (germline): SGHTA, FQGTGA. In DNA form, the CDR3 reads TGTGCCAGCAGCCAGGGGCCTAGTGGAACTGAAGCTTTCTTT. Residues: CASSQGPSGTEAFF.

The chain recombines TRBV2 with TRBJ1-4; no clear D gene. Germline CDR1 and CDR2: SNHLY and FYNNEI. This CDR3 spans 15 amino acids. V dropped 2 bases and J dropped 0 bases, with 7 bases sitting between them. CDR3 sequence: CASSERAATNEKLFF. Written as DNA, the CDR3 is TGTGCCAGCAGTGAACGAGCTGCAACTAATGAAAAACTGTTTTTT.

The chain couples TRBV28 to TRBJ2-4; D might be TRBD2 (7 bases). The V and J ends lost 11 bases and 0 bases respectively, with 17 bases between them. This CDR3 comprises 15 residues. Germline-derived CDR1 and CDR2 are MDHEN and SYDVKM. The CDR3 coding sequence is TGTGCCGCAAGCACGGGGGGCATAGCCAAAAACATTCAGTACTTC. Its translation is CAASTGGIAKNIQYF.

The J gene is TRBJ2-2, the V gene TRBV28, with a tentative D call TRBD1 (5 bases). Per the germline V gene, CDR1 is MDHEN and CDR2 is SYDVKM. V was trimmed by 6 bases and J by 6 bases, leaving 11 bases between them. This CDR3 comprises 13 residues. CDR3 bases: TGTGCCAGCAGCCTTATACAGGCCGGGGAGCTGTTTTTT. This gives the protein CASSLIQAGELFF.

This chain uses TRBV7-3 with TRBJ1-1; TRBD1 matches at 11 bases. J lost 5 bases, V lost 2 bases, and 4 bases had no gene match. The CDR3 has 15 residues. Germline lookup yields CDR1 SGHTA and CDR2 FQGTGA. The CDR3 here is CASSLSGQGGTEAFF. The DNA of the CDR3 is TGTGCCAGCAGCTTATCGGGACAGGGGGGAACTGAAGCTTTCTTT.

The chain has TRBV10-3 and TRBJ2-7; 7 bases fit TRBD2. The CDR3 totals 14 residues. Germline V gene data show CDR1 as ENHRY and CDR2 as SYGVKD. With V trimmed by 4 bases and J by 3 bases, 6 bases remained unmatched. The CDR3 here is CAISGDGLGYEQYF. In nucleotides, the CDR3 is TGTGCCATCAGTGGCGATGGACTAGGCTACGAGCAGTACTTC.

The table lists this clone with a few counts. The chain employs TRBV9 and TRBJ2-7; a weak D match, TRBD1 (5 bases). CDR3 length: 14 residues. V lost 3 bases and J lost 7, with 17 bases in between. Germline V gene data show CDR1 as SGDLS and CDR2 as YYNGEE. In DNA form, the CDR3 reads TGTGCCAGCAGCGCTACCTCTGCAGGGCAGGAGCAGTACTTC. As protein: CASSATSAGQEQYF.

V gene TRBV27 combines with J gene TRBJ2-7; D is perhaps TRBD1 (6 bases). Germline CDR1 reads MNHEY; CDR2 reads SMNVEV (reference sequence). V was trimmed by 2 bases and J by 3 bases, leaving 8 bases between them. The CDR3 has 13 residues. The CDR3 bases are TGTGCCAGCAGTTTAGGGACACACTACGAGCAGTACTTC. Its protein is CASSLGTHYEQYF.

V is TRBV28 and J is TRBJ1-2, with TRBD1 as a possible D gene (6 bases). The CDR3 contains 15 residues. V dropped 6 bases and J dropped 8 bases, with 22 bases sitting between them. Germline V gives CDR1 MDHEN, CDR2 SYDVKM. The CDR3 here is CASRLLNRRGGGYTF. The CDR3 bases are TGTGCCAGCAGACTTCTGAATAGGCGGGGGGGCGGCTACACCTTC.

The V gene is TRBV7-9, the J gene TRBJ2-2; 10 bases are shared with TRBD2. V shed 3 bases and J 4 bases; nucleotides not matched to a gene: 5. The CDR3 extends over 16 amino acids. Germline V CDR1 and CDR2: SEHNR, FQNEAQ (reference sequence). The CDR3 DNA reads TGTGCCAGCAGCTTGCTAGCGGGAGTGGGCACCGGGGAGCTGTTTTTT. It is translated as CASSLLAGVGTGELFF.